This T cell receptor (beta chain) was identified during a study of T cells in Graves' hyperthyroidism and ophthalmopathy. V lost 5 bases and J lost 6, with 11 bases in between. The CDR3 consists of 12 residues. Amplification targeted TCR beta CDR3 regions from RNA transcripts. Initially, a first-round RT-PCR of the TCR CDR3 employed the HTBI primer set. MiXCR was run by TCRdb on the multiplex PCR reads, yielding one entry per CDR3 protein. The table shows some 740,000 distinct CDR3 sequences, with 14% occurring only once. The sequencing sample was made of blood. The TCR comes from a young woman with Graves' hyperthyroidism. The chain joins TRBV12-3 or TRBV12-4 to TRBJ2-7, with D unresolved. CDR3 region: CASSPSISEQYF. CDR3 nucleotide sequence: TGTGCCAGCAGTCCCTCGATTAGCGAGCAGTACTTC.